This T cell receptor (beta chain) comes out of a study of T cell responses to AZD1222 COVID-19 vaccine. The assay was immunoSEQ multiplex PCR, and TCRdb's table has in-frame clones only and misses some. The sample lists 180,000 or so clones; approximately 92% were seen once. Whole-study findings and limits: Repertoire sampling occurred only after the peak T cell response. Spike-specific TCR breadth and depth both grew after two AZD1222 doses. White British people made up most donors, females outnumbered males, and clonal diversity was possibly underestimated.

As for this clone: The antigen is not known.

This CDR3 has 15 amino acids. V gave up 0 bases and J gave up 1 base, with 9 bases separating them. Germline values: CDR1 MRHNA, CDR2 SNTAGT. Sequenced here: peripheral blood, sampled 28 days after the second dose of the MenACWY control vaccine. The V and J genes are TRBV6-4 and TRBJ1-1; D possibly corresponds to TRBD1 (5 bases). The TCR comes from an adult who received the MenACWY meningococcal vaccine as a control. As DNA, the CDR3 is TGTGCCAGCAGTGACTCGGAAAGGGGGAACACTGAAGCTTTCTTT. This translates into CASSDSERGNTEAFF.